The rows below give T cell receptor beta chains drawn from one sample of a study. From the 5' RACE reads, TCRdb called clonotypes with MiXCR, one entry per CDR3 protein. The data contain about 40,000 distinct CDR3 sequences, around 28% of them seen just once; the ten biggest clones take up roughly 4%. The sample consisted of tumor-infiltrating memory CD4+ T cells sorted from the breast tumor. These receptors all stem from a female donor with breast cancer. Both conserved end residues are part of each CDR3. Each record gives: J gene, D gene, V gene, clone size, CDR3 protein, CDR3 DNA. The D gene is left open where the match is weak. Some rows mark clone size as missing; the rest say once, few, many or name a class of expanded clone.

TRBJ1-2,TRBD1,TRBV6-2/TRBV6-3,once,CASSFSWTGRYGYTF,TGTGCCAGCAGTTTCTCCTGGACAGGGCGATATGGCTACACCTTC
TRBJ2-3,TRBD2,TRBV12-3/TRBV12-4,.,CASSGEGRVVDTQYF,TGTGCCAGCAGTGGGGAGGGCCGAGTAGTAGATACGCAGTATTTT
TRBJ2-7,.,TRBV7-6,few,CASSPRPFIGEQYF,TGTGCCAGCAGCCCGCGACCCTTTATCGGCGAGCAGTACTTC
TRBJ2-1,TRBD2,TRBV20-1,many,CSASLGGNEQFF,TGCAGCGCTTCCTTGGGGGGGAATGAGCAGTTCTTC
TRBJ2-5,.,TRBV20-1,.,CSARKETQYF,TGCAGTGCTAGAAAGGAGACCCAGTACTTC
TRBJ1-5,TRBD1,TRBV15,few,CATSVYRGGQPQHF,TGTGCCACCAGCGTCTACAGGGGAGGCCAGCCCCAGCATTTT
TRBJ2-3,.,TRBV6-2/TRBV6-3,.,CASSYPTREATSTDTQYF,TGTGCCAGCAGTTACCCCACTAGGGAAGCGACTAGCACAGATACGCAGTATTTT
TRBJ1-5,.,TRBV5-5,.,CASSLELGQKQPQHF,TGTGCCAGCAGCTTGGAACTCGGTCAGAAGCAGCCCCAGCATTTT
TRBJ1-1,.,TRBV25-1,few,CASSDLDTEAFF,TGTGCCAGCAGTGACCTGGACACTGAAGCTTTCTTT
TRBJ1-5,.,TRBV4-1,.,CASSQRLAGQLHNQPQHF,TGCGCCAGCAGCCAACGCCTGGCTGGACAGCTTCATAATCAGCCCCAGCATTTT
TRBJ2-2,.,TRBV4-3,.,CASSQAGNTGELFF,TGCGCCAGCAGCCAAGCGGGGAACACCGGGGAGCTGTTTTTT
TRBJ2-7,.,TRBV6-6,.,CASSRGRGSYEQYF,TGTGCCAGCAGCCGGGGGCGGGGATCCTACGAGCAGTACTTC
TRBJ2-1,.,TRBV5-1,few,CASSLAGVRDEQFF,TGCGCCAGCAGCTTGGCAGGGGTACGGGATGAGCAGTTCTTC
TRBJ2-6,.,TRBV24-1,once,CATSDPRSGANVLTF,TGTGCCACCAGTGACCCTAGGTCTGGGGCCAACGTCCTGACTTTC
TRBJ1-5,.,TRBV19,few,CASSMWRQSNQPQHF,TGTGCCAGTAGTATGTGGAGACAAAGCAATCAGCCCCAGCATTTT
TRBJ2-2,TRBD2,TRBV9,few,CASSVYGGGATGELFF,TGTGCCAGCAGCGTATATGGCGGGGGGGCCACCGGGGAGCTGTTTTTT
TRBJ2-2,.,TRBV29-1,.,CSVEVEHWGTGELFF,TGCAGCGTTGAAGTCGAACATTGGGGCACCGGGGAGCTGTTTTTT
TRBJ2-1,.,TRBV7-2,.,CVSSLVVVAEYNEQFF,TGTGTCAGCAGCTTAGTAGTGGTAGCGGAGTACAATGAGCAGTTCTTC
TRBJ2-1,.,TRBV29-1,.,CSVRGTPTNYNEQFF,TGCAGCGTTCGCGGGACTCCTACGAACTACAATGAGCAGTTCTTC
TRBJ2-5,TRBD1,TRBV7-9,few,CASSLGGTGWETQYF,TGTGCCAGCAGCTTAGGCGGGACAGGGTGGGAGACCCAGTACTTC
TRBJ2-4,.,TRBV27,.,CASSLIPARGNIQYF,TGTGCCAGCAGTTTAATTCCCGCCCGAGGAAACATTCAGTACTTC
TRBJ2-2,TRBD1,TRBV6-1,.,CASSEGTGSTGELFF,TGTGCCAGCAGTGAAGGGACAGGATCCACCGGGGAGCTGTTTTTT
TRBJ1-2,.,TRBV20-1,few,CSAASWDRRLLDGYTF,TGCAGTGCCGCCAGCTGGGACCGACGCTTATTAGATGGCTACACCTTC
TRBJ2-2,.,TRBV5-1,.,CASSLDGRNTGELFF,TGCGCCAGCAGCTTGGACGGTAGAAACACCGGGGAGCTGTTTTTT
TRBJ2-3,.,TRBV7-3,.,CAGSLSGDSTDTQYF,TGTGCCGGCAGCTTAAGTGGGGACTCCACAGATACGCAGTATTTT
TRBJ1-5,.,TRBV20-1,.,CSARIGKGTQYQPQHF,TGCAGTGCTAGAATCGGCAAAGGGACCCAGTATCAGCCCCAGCATTTT
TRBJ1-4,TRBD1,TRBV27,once,CASSLDRMGGENLFF,TGTGCCAGCAGTCTGGACAGGATGGGCGGAGAAAACCTGTTTTTT
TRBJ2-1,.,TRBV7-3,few,CASSLSVRGSGEQFF,TGTGCCAGCAGCTTAAGTGTGAGGGGGTCGGGTGAGCAGTTCTTC
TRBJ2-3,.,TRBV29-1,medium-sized,CSVGGVSTDTQYF,TGCAGCGTTGGGGGTGTTTCGACAGATACGCAGTATTTT
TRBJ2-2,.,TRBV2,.,CASKWRADGELFF,TGTGCCAGCAAGTGGAGGGCTGACGGGGAGCTGTTTTTT
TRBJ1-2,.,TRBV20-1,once,CSARDRTRNLYGYTF,TGCAGTGCTAGAGATCGGACACGAAACCTCTATGGCTACACCTTC
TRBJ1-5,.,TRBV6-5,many,CASSSTNSQPQHF,TGTGCCAGCAGCTCAACAAACTCTCAGCCCCAGCATTTT
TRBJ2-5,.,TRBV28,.,CASSSFHQETQYF,TGTGCCAGCAGCTCTTTCCACCAAGAGACCCAGTACTTC
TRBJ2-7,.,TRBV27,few,CASSFGTTYEQYF,TGTGCCAGCAGTTTCGGCACGACCTACGAGCAGTACTTC
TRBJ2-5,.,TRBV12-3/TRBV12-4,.,CASTLRAGEETQYF,TGTGCCAGCACCCTGAGGGCGGGCGAAGAGACCCAGTACTTC
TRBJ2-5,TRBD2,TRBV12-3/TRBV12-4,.,CASILPNLAGQRVVQYF,TGTGCCAGCATCCTGCCTAATTTAGCGGGGCAACGTGTAGTCCAGTACTTC
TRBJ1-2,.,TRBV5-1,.,CASSLGDYYGYTF,TGCGCCAGCAGCTTGGGAGACTACTATGGCTACACCTTC
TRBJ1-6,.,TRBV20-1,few,CSAHSRDTHNSPLHF,TGCAGTGCTCATTCGCGGGACACCCATAATTCACCCCTCCACTTT
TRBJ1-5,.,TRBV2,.,CASSSSRQNNQPQHF,TGTGCCAGCAGTTCGAGCCGGCAGAACAATCAGCCCCAGCATTTT
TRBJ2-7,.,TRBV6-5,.,CASSYSGVYEQYF,TGTGCCAGCAGTTACTCGGGAGTCTACGAGCAGTACTTC
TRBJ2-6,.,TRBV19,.,CASSRWLLSSGANVLTF,TGTGCCAGTAGTAGGTGGCTATTAAGCTCTGGGGCCAACGTCCTGACTTTC
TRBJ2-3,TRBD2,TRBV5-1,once,CASSFGTSGRVDTQYF,TGCGCCAGCAGCTTCGGGACTAGCGGGAGAGTAGATACGCAGTATTTT
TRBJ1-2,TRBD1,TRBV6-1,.,CASSEGDRARGYTF,TGTGCCAGCAGTGAAGGGGACAGGGCTCGTGGCTACACCTTC
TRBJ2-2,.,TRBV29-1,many,CSVAGTFGELFF,TGCAGCGTTGCCGGGACGTTCGGGGAGCTGTTTTTT
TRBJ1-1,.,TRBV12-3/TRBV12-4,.,CASSLGDGGAFF,TGTGCCAGCAGTTTAGGAGACGGTGGGGCTTTCTTT
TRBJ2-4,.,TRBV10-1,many,CASRYSNIQYF,TGCGCCAGCAGGTACTCGAACATTCAGTACTTC
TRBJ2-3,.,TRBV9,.,CAGSVEARGTVEQYF,TGTGCCGGCAGCGTAGAGGCGCGGGGGACAGTAGAGCAGTATTTT